The 25 T cell receptor beta chains below come from one sample, sequenced in a study of CD8+CD57+ T cells in acquired aplastic anemia. TCR beta VDJ and CDR3 profiling used genomic DNA as template. TCRdb reanalysed the reads using MiXCR and keeps one entry per CDR3 protein. The sample records fewer than 250,000 distinct CDR3 sequences, approximately 49% being singletons. Sequencing used sorted CD4+, CD8+, or CD8+CD57+ T cells (not recorded which) from PBMCs. These receptors were taken from a human donor in good health, serving as a control.

This clonotype was seen many times. The chain is built from TRBV9 and TRBJ2-4; tentatively, D is TRBD2 (5 bases). The CDR3 spans 12 residues. Germline V gene data show CDR1 as SGDLS and CDR2 as YYNGEE. V dropped 7 bases and J dropped 7 bases, with 12 bases sitting between them. Here the CDR3 reads CASGGAGNIQYF. The CDR3 DNA reads TGTGCCAGCGGAGGAGCTGGGAACATTCAGTACTTC.

Many counts were recorded for this clonotype. The V call is TRBV6-2 or TRBV6-3, the J call TRBJ2-2; perhaps TRBD2 as D (6 bases). CDR3 length equals 16 residues. The germline V gene has CDR1 MNHEY and CDR2 SVGEGT. Trimming cost V 6 bases and J 3 bases, with 17 bases left between them. The CDR3 DNA reads as TGTGCCAGCAGCGACCGGCGGGGAGGCGACACCGGGGAGCTGTTTTTT. Residues: CASSDRRGGDTGELFF.

This clonotype came up many times. The chain has TRBV7-9 and TRBJ1-1; D unclear. The germline V gene has CDR1 SEHNR and CDR2 FQNEAQ (reference sequence). Trimming took 7 bases from V and 2 from J, leaving 14 bases between them. The CDR3 contains 14 residues. The CDR3 loop is CASTPKQFNTEAFF. The CDR3 DNA reads TGTGCCAGCACCCCGAAACAGTTTAACACTGAAGCTTTCTTT.

This clonotype was observed a few times. This may arise from a read error, as a much more abundant clone is one base away. CDR3 amino acids: CASSLTQPAVYEQYF. The CDR3 nucleotides are TGTGCCAGCAGCTTAACTCAACCAGCGGTCTACGAGCAGTACTTC. The chain carries TRBV7-2 and TRBJ2-7; the D gene is possibly TRBD2 (5 bases). This CDR3 has 15 amino acids. The V gene lost 2 bases and the J gene lost 3 bases, with 14 bases spanning the gap. Germline assignment: CDR1 SGHTA and CDR2 FQGNSA.

This clonotype occurred many times. The chain carries TRBV4-3 and TRBJ1-5; D is possibly TRBD1 (6 bases). Germline-derived CDR1 and CDR2 are LGHNA and YSLEER. This CDR3 is built from 15 residues. V was shortened by 0 bases and J by 7 bases, with 13 bases between the two germline ends. CDR3 sequence reads: CASSQDRGQYQPQHF. CDR3 DNA sequence: TGCGCCAGCAGCCAAGATCGAGGACAGTACCAGCCCCAGCATTTT.

This clonotype occurred many times. The chain couples TRBV19 to TRBJ2-1, with 16 bases aligning to TRBD2. V lost 4 bases to trimming and J lost 10 bases; unmatched junction nucleotides: 4. The V gene's germline CDR1 is LNHDA and CDR2 SQIVND (reference sequence). The CDR3 extends over 15 amino acids. CDR3 DNA sequence: TGTGCCAGTAGTACGGGACTAGCGGGGGGGCACGAGCAGTTCTTC. Its protein is CASSTGLAGGHEQFF.

This clonotype showed up many times. The V and J genes are TRBV7-2 and TRBJ2-3, with 10 bases aligning to TRBD2. CDR1 and CDR2 from the germline V gene are SGHTA and FQGNSA. The CDR3 is 13 residues long. With V trimmed by 8 bases and J by 6 bases, 5 bases remained unmatched. This CDR3 is CASRKAGGDTQYF. The CDR3 bases are TGTGCCAGCCGAAAAGCGGGGGGGGATACGCAGTATTTT. The entire variable domain, with the rest obtained from reference TRBV7-2 and TRBJ2-3, is as follows: GAGVSQSPSNKVTEKGKDVELRCDPISGHTALYWYRQSLGQGLEFLIYFQGNSAPDKSGLPSDRFSAERTGGSVSTLTIQRTQQEDSAVYLCASRKAGGDTQYFGPGTRLTVL.

The CDR3, as DNA: TGTGCCAGCAGCGCGGACCTAAAAGAGACCCAGTACTTC. It specifies CASSADLKETQYF. The chain carries TRBV9 and TRBJ2-5; D is unresolved. Trimming took off 3 bases at V and 3 bases at J, with 9 bases between the two ends. The CDR3 spans 13 residues. Per the germline V gene, CDR1 is SGDLS and CDR2 is YYNGEE.

The chain uses TRBV20-1 and TRBJ2-5; D is possibly TRBD1 or TRBD2 (6 bases each). Germline assignment: CDR1 DFQATT and CDR2 SNEGSKA (reference sequence). This CDR3 is 14 amino acids long. Trimming removed 0 bases from V and 11 bases from J, with 19 bases in between. CDR3 nucleotide sequence: TGCAGTGCTAGAGATTGGCGGGACACGGATACGCAGTACTTC. Translated: CSARDWRDTDTQYF.

This clonotype appeared many times. The rearrangement uses TRBV6-2 or TRBV6-3 and TRBJ2-5; perhaps TRBD2 as D (6 bases). Trimming shortened V by 5 bases and J by 1 base, and 11 bases separated the two germline ends. From germline, CDR1 is MNHEY and CDR2 SVGEGT. CDR3 length equals 14 residues. CDR3 DNA: TGTGCCAGCAGTGACCAGCGGGCCCAAGAGACCCAGTACTTC. The encoded protein is CASSDQRAQETQYF.

This clonotype was recorded at least ten times. This chain connects TRBV3-1 to TRBJ2-7; D gene unclear. Between the trimmed V and J ends, which lost 2 bases and 5 bases, there was a span of 4 bases. This CDR3 spans 11 amino acids. Looked up from germline, CDR1 is LGHDT and CDR2 is YNNKEL (reference sequence). In nucleotides, the CDR3 is TGTGCCAGCAGCCAACTCAACGAGCAGTACTTC. It codes for CASSQLNEQYF.

This clonotype has only one observation. The chain uses TRBV24-1 and TRBJ2-2, with a tentative D call TRBD1 (6 bases). This CDR3 region has 15 residues. CDR1 and CDR2 from the germline V gene are KGHDR and SFDVKD. V lost 3 bases, J lost 11 bases, and 18 bases lay in between. The CDR3 here is CATSDGPRQASELFF. As DNA, the CDR3 is TGTGCCACCAGTGATGGGCCCCGACAGGCGAGTGAGCTGTTTTTT.

Turning to this clonotype: A much more abundant neighbour one base away suggests this may be a read error. V is TRBV7-2 and J is TRBJ1-1; 7 bases match TRBD1. The CDR3 is 14 amino acids. J was trimmed by 7 bases and V by 6 bases; bases with no gene match: 11. The germline gives CDR1 SGHTA, CDR2 FQGNSA. The CDR3 is CASSRGGRMLEAFF. CDR3 DNA: TGTGCCAGCAGTCGAGGGGGCAGGATGCTTGAAGCTTTCTTT.

This clonotype was recorded at least ten times. The genes are TRBV7-2 and TRBJ1-2; TRBD1 is a possible D gene (5 bases). V gave up 1 base and J gave up 6 bases, with 18 bases separating them. Per germline, CDR1 SGHTA and CDR2 FQGNSA. This CDR3 is built from 16 residues. CDR3 residues: CASSLGGSWVSDGYTF. In DNA form, the CDR3 reads TGTGCCAGCAGCTTAGGGGGGAGTTGGGTTTCTGATGGCTACACCTTC.

The V and J genes are TRBV2 and TRBJ1-2, with 8 positions matching TRBD1. The CDR3 consists of 13 residues. V was clipped by 6 bases and J by 11 bases; unmatched bases: 11. The germline V gene encodes CDR1 SNHLY and CDR2 FYNNEI. The DNA for the CDR3 is TGTGCCAGCAGAACCGGGACAGGCTCCTGGTACACCTTC. Its protein product is CASRTGTGSWYTF.

This clonotype appeared many times. CDR3 in amino acids: CASSLTSPQGVQNTIYF. The CDR3 DNA follows: TGTGCCAGCAGCCTAACTAGTCCACAGGGAGTGCAGAACACCATATATTTT. The chain couples TRBV11-2 to TRBJ1-3; weak D call: TRBD1 (6 bases). V lost 5 bases and J lost 7, with 24 bases in between. Germline CDR1 is SGHAT and CDR2 is FQNNGV. The CDR3 loop spans 17 amino acids.

The genes are TRBV14 and TRBJ2-2; D not certain. The CDR3 spans 13 residues. Germline assignment: CDR1 SGHDN and CDR2 FVKESK. Trimming cost V 4 bases and J 4 bases, with 7 bases left between them. The DNA for the CDR3 is TGTGCCAGCAGCCCGGTGCGCACCGGGGAGCTGTTTTTT. This encodes CASSPVRTGELFF.

This clonotype was counted many times. The chain is built from TRBV11-2 and TRBJ1-6; possible D gene TRBD1, 5 bases. With 5 bases removed from V and 10 bases from J, the gap between germline ends came to 15 bases. In germline, CDR1 is SGHAT, CDR2 FQNNGV. This CDR3 region has 14 residues. Here the CDR3 DNA reads TGTGCCAGCAGCGAGGAAGGTGAGGGGTCACCCCTCCACTTT. Residues: CASSEEGEGSPLHF.

V usage is TRBV10-3 and J usage is TRBJ2-1; 10 bases line up with TRBD2. Germline V gives CDR1 ENHRY, CDR2 SYGVKD. V dropped 3 bases and J dropped 6; count of bases not matched to a gene: 11. This CDR3 spans 17 amino acids. CDR3 in DNA: TGTGCCATCAGTGACAGAGCTAGCGGGAGATTTGGCAATGAGCAGTTCTTC. Translated, it gives CAISDRASGRFGNEQFF.

This clonotype was counted between two and nine times. The V gene is TRBV7-2, the J gene TRBJ2-3; D unresolved. Trimming removed 5 bases at V and 5 bases at J, with 5 bases between. The CDR3 has 11 amino acids. In germline, CDR1 is SGHTA, CDR2 FQGNSA. This CDR3 reads CASSHLDTQYF. The CDR3 bases are TGTGCCAGCAGCCACCTAGATACGCAGTATTTT.

This chain links TRBV6-5 with TRBJ2-1; weak D call: TRBD2 (5 bases). Trimming removed 7 bases from V and 0 bases from J, with 19 bases in between. This CDR3 spans 17 amino acids. Germline V gene sequence: CDR1 MNHEY, CDR2 SVGAGI. This CDR3 is CASTRESSGSSYNEQFF. Written as DNA, the CDR3 is TGTGCCAGCACCCGAGAGAGCAGCGGCAGCTCCTACAATGAGCAGTTCTTC.

Concerning this clonotype: A read error is likely, as this CDR3 ends without the conserved phenylalanine or tryptophan. The DNA is omitted, as the CDR3 cannot be located on it reliably, and the CDR3 follows TCRdb's listing. The V and J genes are TRBV7-8 and TRBJ1-1; TRBD1 is taken as the D call from the table, unchecked against the DNA. Termini included, the CDR3 measures 11 amino acids. The germline CDR1 and CDR2 sequences are SGHVS and FQNEAQ. The CDR3 region is CASSRNRTGIY.

The chain recombines TRBV20-1 with TRBJ1-1; D is unresolved. The V and J ends lost 3 bases and 1 base respectively, with 12 bases between them. Germline values: CDR1 DFQATT, CDR2 SNEGSKA (reference sequence). The CDR3 covers 14 residues. The CDR3 nucleotides are TGCAGTGCTAGTTGGGCAAGGGAGAACACTGAAGCTTTCTTT. Amino acid sequence: CSASWARENTEAFF.

V and J are TRBV5-1 and TRBJ2-3, with D tentatively TRBD1 (5 bases). Germline loops: CDR1 SGHRS, CDR2 YFSETQ. This CDR3 region has 16 residues. V was trimmed by 4 bases and J by 0 bases, leaving 15 bases between them. DNA for the CDR3: TGCGCCAGCAGCCAAGCTGGGGCTACTAGCACAGATACGCAGTATTTT. Translated, it gives CASSQAGATSTDTQYF.

A note on this clonotype: Being one base from a much bigger clone, this may be a read error. Likely a read error: the CDR3 ends without its conserved phenylalanine or tryptophan. The V and J genes are TRBV3-1 and TRBJ2-1; the D is unclear. V was pared by 0 bases and J by 10 bases, with 10 bases between. The CDR3 is made up of 13 amino acids. Germline lookup yields CDR1 LGHDT and CDR2 YNNKEL (reference sequence). CDR3 sequence (DNA): TGTGCCAGCAGCCAAGATCAGTATGGCGAGCAGTTCTCC. It yields the protein CASSQDQYGEQFS.